This TCR beta chain was obtained from a study of cytomegalovirus exposure and HLA in healthy donors. This CDR3 comprises 15 residues. The V and J ends lost 5 bases and 0 bases respectively, with 10 bases between them. CDR1 is SGHAT and CDR2 is FQNNGV in the germline V gene. The study ran its PCR with 60 Vbeta and 13 Jbeta primers. Method: immunoSEQ multiplex PCR; TCRdb's copy keeps in-frame clones and lacks some. The sample yields 90,000 to 150,000 clones, roughly four fifths seen once. The V gene is TRBV11-2, the J gene TRBJ1-4, with a possible D match to TRBD1 (5 bases). The sample taken for sequencing was PBMCs. The receptor comes from a woman aged 25-40 years in good health and CMV-seropositive. The CDR3: CASSDQGTTNEKLFF. CDR3 bases: TGTGCCAGCAGCGACCAGGGAACAACTAATGAAAAACTGTTTTTT. The full variable domain, in which reference TRBV11-2 and TRBJ1-4 provide the parts outside the CDR3, is EAGVAQSPRYKIIEKRQSVAFWCNPISGHATLYWYQQILGQGPKLLIQFQNNGVVDDSQLPKDRFSAERLKGVDSTLKIQPAKLEDSAVYLCASSDQGTTNEKLFFGSGTQLSVL.